Included here is one T cell receptor (beta chain) sequence, with context. Its antigen is currently unknown. This specimen comes from a study of T cell responses to AZD1222 COVID-19 vaccine. V was pared by 3 bases and J by 3 bases, with 12 bases between. The CDR3 extends over 14 amino acids. The germline V gene encodes CDR1 SEHNR and CDR2 FQNEAQ (reference sequence). The study, taken as a whole, reports: Spike-specific TCRs gained breadth and depth after people received two AZD1222 doses. Possibly, clonal diversity was underestimated; donors were largely white British and included more females. Baseline seropositivity occurred in only a handful of AZD1222 recipients. Every sample of the repertoires postdated the peak T cell response.

The table came from immunoSEQ multiplex PCR; TCRdb's copy has only in-frame clones and leaves some out. This table holds 100,000 or so clones, roughly 90% found once. The chain is built from TRBV7-9 and TRBJ2-7; possibly TRBD1 for D (5 bases). The TCR originated in an adult who received the AZD1222 COVID-19 vaccine. Here the sequenced sample was peripheral blood, taken 28 days after the second AZD1222 dose. The CDR3 here is CASSFDSGHYEQYF. The CDR3 region has the DNA TGTGCCAGCAGCTTTGACTCTGGACACTACGAGCAGTACTTC.